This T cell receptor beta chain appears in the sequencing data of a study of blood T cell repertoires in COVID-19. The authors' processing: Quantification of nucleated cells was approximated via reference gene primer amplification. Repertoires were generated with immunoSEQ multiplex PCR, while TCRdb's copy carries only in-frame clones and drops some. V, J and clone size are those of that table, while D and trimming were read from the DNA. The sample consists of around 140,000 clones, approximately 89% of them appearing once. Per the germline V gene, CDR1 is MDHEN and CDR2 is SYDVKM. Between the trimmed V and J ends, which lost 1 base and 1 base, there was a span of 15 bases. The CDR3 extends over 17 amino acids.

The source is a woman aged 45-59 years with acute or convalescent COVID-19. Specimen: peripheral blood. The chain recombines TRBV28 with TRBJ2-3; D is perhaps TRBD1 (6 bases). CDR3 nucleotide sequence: TGTGCCAGCAGTTTATTGGCAGGGGAAACGGGCACAGATACGCAGTATTTT. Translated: CASSLLAGETGTDTQYF.